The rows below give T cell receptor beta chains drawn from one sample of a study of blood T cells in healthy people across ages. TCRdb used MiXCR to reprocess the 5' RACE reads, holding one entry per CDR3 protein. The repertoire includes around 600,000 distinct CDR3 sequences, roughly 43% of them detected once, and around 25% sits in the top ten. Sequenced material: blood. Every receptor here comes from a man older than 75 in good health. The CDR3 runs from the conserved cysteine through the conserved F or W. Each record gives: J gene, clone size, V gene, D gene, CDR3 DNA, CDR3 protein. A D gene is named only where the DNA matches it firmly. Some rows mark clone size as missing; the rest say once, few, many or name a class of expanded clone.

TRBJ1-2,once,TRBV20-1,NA,TGCAGTGCTAGAAAAGGGGACGGCTATGGCTACACCTTC,CSARKGDGYGYTF
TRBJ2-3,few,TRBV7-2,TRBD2,TGTGCCAGCAGCTTAGAGCGGGGGGGCCGTAATACGCAGTATTTT,CASSLERGGRNTQYF
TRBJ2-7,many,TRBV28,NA,TGTGCCAGCAGTGTGGGGGACCGAACTACGGGGCAGTACTTC,CASSVGDRTTGQYF
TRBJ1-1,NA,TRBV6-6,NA,TGTGCCGGCAGTTACTCGAGACAGTCGAACGCTGAAGCTTTCTTT,CAGSYSRQSNAEAFF
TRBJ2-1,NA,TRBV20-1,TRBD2,TGCAGTGCCGATATATCGACTAGCTCCTCCAATGAGCAGTTCTTC,CSADISTSSSNEQFF
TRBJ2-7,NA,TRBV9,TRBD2,TGTGCCAGCAGCCTCCTACTAGCGGCCTACAATGAGCAGTACTTC,CASSLLLAAYNEQYF
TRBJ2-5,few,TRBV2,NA,TGTGCCAGCAGTGAAAATGTGGAGACCCAGTACTTC,CASSENVETQYF
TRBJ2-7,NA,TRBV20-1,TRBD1,TGCAGTGCTAGGAGACCGGGACAGATTTCCTACGAGCAGTACTTC,CSARRPGQISYEQYF
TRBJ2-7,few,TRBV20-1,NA,TGCAGTGCTAGGGAAGGGATCCGGGGAAGGTCCTACGAGCAGTACTTC,CSAREGIRGRSYEQYF
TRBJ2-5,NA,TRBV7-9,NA,TGTGCCAGCGCGGGGGCGGAGACCCAGTACTTC,CASAGAETQYF
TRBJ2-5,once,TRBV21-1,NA,TGTGCCAAGTGGGCGTCAGAGACCCAGTACTTC,CAKWASETQYF
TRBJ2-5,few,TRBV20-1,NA,TGCAGTGCTAGAACTGGATACGTGGAGACCCAGTACTTC,CSARTGYVETQYF
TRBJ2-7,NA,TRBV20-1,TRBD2,TGCAGTGCCGGAAGCGGGAGGGGGTACAATGAGCAGTACTTC,CSAGSGRGYNEQYF
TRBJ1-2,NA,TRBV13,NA,TGTGCCAGCAGACTAAGGATGGGGCCGGACTATGGCTACACCTTC,CASRLRMGPDYGYTF
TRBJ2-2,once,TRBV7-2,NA,TGTGCCAGCAGCTTAGGCCGCTCGGGGTCGAACACCGGGGAGCTGTTTTTT,CASSLGRSGSNTGELFF
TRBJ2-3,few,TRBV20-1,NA,TGCAGTGCTAGAGTGGTGGCAGCCACAGATACGCAGTATTTT,CSARVVAATDTQYF
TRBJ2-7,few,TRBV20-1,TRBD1,TGCAGTGCTAGAGATCACCGGACAGGGGGCGAGCAGTACTTC,CSARDHRTGGEQYF
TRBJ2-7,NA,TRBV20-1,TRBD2,TGCAGTGCTACTAGCGGGAGGTCACCCTACGAGCAGTACTTC,CSATSGRSPYEQYF
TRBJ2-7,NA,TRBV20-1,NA,TGCAGTGCTCGACACGACCAAACCTACGAGCAGTACTTC,CSARHDQTYEQYF
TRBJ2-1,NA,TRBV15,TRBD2,TGTGCCACCAGCAGAGAGAGCGGGGCCTACAATGAGCAGTTCTTC,CATSRESGAYNEQFF
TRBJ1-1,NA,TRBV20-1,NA,TGCAGTGCTAGAGCCGGGGGGCGCGGGCTAGCTTTCTTT,CSARAGGRGLAFF
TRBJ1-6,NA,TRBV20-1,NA,TGCAGTGCTAGAGCAGCGGGACGGGGTAATTCACCCCCCCACTTT,CSARAAGRGNSPPHF
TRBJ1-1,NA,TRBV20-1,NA,TGCAGTGCATCTCATCGGAACAGGGCAGGGTTTGAAGCTTTCTTT,CSASHRNRAGFEAFF
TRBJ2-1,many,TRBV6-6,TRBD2,TGTGCCAGCAGTTACCCCGGGGTAGCGGGGCACAATGAGCAGTTCTTC,CASSYPGVAGHNEQFF
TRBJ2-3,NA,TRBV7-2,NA,TGTGCCAGCAGCACGGGCCGGCGGCCAGATACGCAGTATTTT,CASSTGRRPDTQYF
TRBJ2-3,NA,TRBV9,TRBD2,TGTGCCAGCAGCGTAGCTGGGGGAGGGCCCACAGATACGCAGTATTTT,CASSVAGGGPTDTQYF
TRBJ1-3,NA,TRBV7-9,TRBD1,TGTGCCAGCAGCTGGGACAGGCAAAACTTCGGAAACACCATATATTTT,CASSWDRQNFGNTIYF